A selection of T cell receptor beta chains follows, all from one sample in a study of cytomegalovirus exposure and HLA in healthy donors. Some clones are missing from TCRdb's copy, which holds only in-frame ones; the method was immunoSEQ multiplex PCR. The table has about 120,000 clones, around a tenth seen once. The sequencing input was PBMCs. Source of these receptors: a man younger than 40 in good health and CMV-seronegative. CDR3s include the opening cysteine and the closing phenylalanine or tryptophan. D genes are given only for firm matches. Expanded clones are given a class, and other clones once, few, many or no size at all.

d_gene	abundance	v_gene	j_gene	CDR3nt	CDR3aa
.	.	TRBV30	TRBJ1-1	TGTGCCTACGGGGAGACGCCTGAAGCTTTCTTT	CAYGETPEAFF
TRBD2	few	TRBV4-2	TRBJ2-7	TGTGCCAGCAGCCAAGATCGGGCTAGCGGCTCCTACGAGCAGTACTTC	CASSQDRASGSYEQYF
.	.	TRBV27	TRBJ2-5	TGTGCCAGCAGTTTCAACTTCCTTATAATCGGGGGGCCTGAGACCCAGTACTTC	CASSFNFLIIGGPETQYF
TRBD1	.	TRBV14	TRBJ1-3	TGTGCCAGCAGCCAGGGACAGTCAGGTAGGAACTCTGGAAACACCATATATTTT	CASSQGQSGRNSGNTIYF
TRBD1	few	TRBV28	TRBJ1-1	TGTGCCAGCCAGGGGGTGAACACTGAAGCTTTCTTT	CASQGVNTEAFF
.	.	TRBV5-6	TRBJ1-6	TGTGCCAGCAGCCCTAGCTCCTATAATTCACCCCTCCACTTT	CASSPSSYNSPLHF
.	.	TRBV10-3	TRBJ2-1	TGTGCCATCAGTGATAGGGCAGCGGGTATAGGGAGCTCCTACAATGAGCAGTTCTTC	CAISDRAAGIGSSYNEQFF
TRBD1	few	TRBV29-1	TRBJ2-5	TGCAGCGTTGGGGGGACAGGGGGCCAAGAGACCCAGTACTTC	CSVGGTGGQETQYF
TRBD1	.	TRBV2	TRBJ1-4	TGTGCCAGCAGTGAAGCGACAGGGGCAGGTGAAAAACTGTTTTTT	CASSEATGAGEKLFF
TRBD1	few	TRBV7-9	TRBJ1-1	TGTGCCAGCAGCTCCGGGACAGGGGAGTATAATGAAGCTTTCTTT	CASSSGTGEYNEAFF
.	.	TRBV7-2	TRBJ2-3	TGTGCCAGCAGCTTACGAGGAAACACAGATACGCAGTATTTT	CASSLRGNTDTQYF
.	few	TRBV5-6	TRBJ2-6	TGTGCCAGCAGCTTCCCAACAGGGACGAGGGGGGCCAACGTCCTGACTTTC	CASSFPTGTRGANVLTF
TRBD1	.	TRBV6-4	TRBJ1-2	TGTGCCAGCAGTGACCCTACAGGGGCCGCCTATGGCTACACCTTC	CASSDPTGAAYGYTF
TRBD2	.	TRBV10-1	TRBJ2-1	TGCGCCAGCAGTGAGGGGGGAGCGGGGGCTAATCGGCATGAGCAGTTCTTC	CASSEGGAGANRHEQFF
.	.	TRBV5-1	TRBJ1-4	TGCGCCAGCAGCTCCGGCGGGGCTGGTGGGGAAAAACTGTTTTTT	CASSSGGAGGEKLFF
.	few	TRBV7-9	TRBJ2-5	TGTGCCAGCAGCTTATACGTGAGTGAGACCCAGTACTTC	CASSLYVSETQYF
TRBD1	.	TRBV4-2	TRBJ1-4	TGTGCCAGCAGCCAAGGGGACAGAGCAACTAATGAAAAACTGTTTTTT	CASSQGDRATNEKLFF
.	.	TRBV5-4	TRBJ1-1	TGTGCCAGCAGCTACCAGGGCGCCGACGCTGAAGCTTTCTTT	CASSYQGADAEAFF
TRBD1	few	TRBV19	TRBJ1-5	TGTGCCAGTAGTATTTCTTTCGGACAGGGCTTGAATCAGCCCCAGCATTTT	CASSISFGQGLNQPQHF
TRBD2	few	TRBV7-2	TRBJ2-5	TGTGCCAGCAGCCTCCCGGGGGGGACCCAGTACTTC	CASSLPGGTQYF
TRBD2	.	TRBV5-1	TRBJ2-1	TGCGCCAGCAGCTTGGGACTAGCGGGAGGGCAGGATGAGCAGTTCTTC	CASSLGLAGGQDEQFF
TRBD2	few	TRBV2	TRBJ2-5	TGTGCCAGCGGACTAGCACTCGTTCAAGAGACCCAGTACTTC	CASGLALVQETQYF
TRBD1	few	TRBV6-5	TRBJ1-2	TGTGCCAGCAGAGGGACAGGGACTAACTATGGCTACACCTTC	CASRGTGTNYGYTF
.	.	TRBV15	TRBJ1-1	TGTGCCACCAGCAGAGAGCGGATTGAAGCTTTCTTT	CATSRERIEAFF
TRBD1	few	TRBV14	TRBJ2-7	TGTGCCAGCAGCCAAGGGAACCCGAGACAGGGGATTTACGAGCAGTACTTC	CASSQGNPRQGIYEQYF
TRBD1	.	TRBV23-1	TRBJ1-5	TGCGCCAGCAGCCCGGACAGGGTCTATAATTGCAATCAGCCCCAGCATTTT	CASSPDRVYNCNQPQHF
TRBD2	few	TRBV19	TRBJ2-7	TGTGCCAGTGGCCCTAGCGGGACGGTCGAGCAGTACTTC	CASGPSGTVEQYF
TRBD2	few	TRBV6-1	TRBJ2-3	TGTGCCAGCAGCGGGAGGGAGGGCAGGAAGTATTTT	CASSGREGRKYF
TRBD1	.	TRBV5-1	TRBJ2-3	TGCGCCAGCAGCCGGGACAGGGCCGCCACAGATACGCAGTATTTT	CASSRDRAATDTQYF
.	.	TRBV6-5	TRBJ1-1	TGTGCCAGCAGTTACTCGACGAACGGAGGGGTTTTCTTT	CASSYSTNGGVFF
.	.	TRBV7-7	TRBJ2-7	TGTGCTAGCAGTTTCATTCAGGGATACGAGCAGTACTTC	CASSFIQGYEQYF
TRBD2	few	TRBV5-1	TRBJ2-7	TGCGCCAGCAGCTTGGTGGGGGAACAGCGGGGGGCACGATCCTACGAGCAGTACTTC	CASSLVGEQRGARSYEQYF
.	few	TRBV7-2	TRBJ2-6	TGTGCCAGCAGCAAACGTGGACAGAGCTCTGGGGCCAACGTCCTGACTTTC	CASSKRGQSSGANVLTF
.	few	TRBV2	TRBJ2-7	TGTGCCAGCAGTAACAGGCAACACTACGAGCAGTACTTC	CASSNRQHYEQYF
.	few	TRBV5-1	TRBJ2-5	TGCGCCAGCAGCTTGGAGCCTAGGGAGACCCAGTACTTC	CASSLEPRETQYF
.	.	TRBV29-1	TRBJ1-1	TGCAGCGTTGTAGGGGCCACGAACACTGAAGCTTTCTTT	CSVVGATNTEAFF
TRBD1	.	TRBV19	TRBJ1-3	TGTGCCAGTAGAAAGGACAGGGCCTCTGGAAACACCATATATTTT	CASRKDRASGNTIYF
TRBD1	few	TRBV19	TRBJ2-3	TGTGCCAGTCGGACAGGGTTTAGGACAGATACGCAGTATTTT	CASRTGFRTDTQYF
.	few	TRBV11-2	TRBJ2-3	TGTGCCAGCAGCTTAGTATTTGGGGGGTCAGGCACAGATACGCAGTATTTT	CASSLVFGGSGTDTQYF
.	few	TRBV7-9	TRBJ1-4	TGTGCCAGCAGCCCCAGCCGGGGGGCAGGGAAGGAAAAACTGTTTTTT	CASSPSRGAGKEKLFF
.	few	TRBV7-9	TRBJ2-7	TGTGCCAGCAGCTCGCGGGGTTCGGGAAACGAGCAGTACTTC	CASSSRGSGNEQYF
.	few	TRBV10-2	TRBJ1-2	TGCGCCAGCAGGACGGGGGAATCGGTGGGGGTTAACTATGGCTACACCTTC	CASRTGESVGVNYGYTF
TRBD1	few	TRBV27	TRBJ2-5	TGTGCCAGCAGTCCCCGGGACAGGGAGGAGACCCAGTACTTC	CASSPRDREETQYF
.	few	TRBV5-5	TRBJ1-4	TGTGCCAGCAGCACACCCCGTGGGAGGGGCCGATGGAATGAAAAACTGTTTTTT	CASSTPRGRGRWNEKLFF
.	.	TRBV19	TRBJ1-2	TGTGCCAGTAGTATAGATCCCACAGCGGATGGCTACACCTTC	CASSIDPTADGYTF
TRBD2	.	TRBV19	TRBJ2-2	TGTGCCAGTAGTAGGACTAGCGGGGGGCCGAACACCGGGGAGCTGTTTTTT	CASSRTSGGPNTGELFF
.	.	TRBV28	TRBJ1-5	TGTGCCAGCAGTCCAGTACCGGCGGGTCAGCCCCAGCATTTT	CASSPVPAGQPQHF